A selection of T cell receptor beta chains follows, all from one sample in a study of blood T cell repertoires in COVID-19. Using immunoSEQ multiplex PCR, the repertoire was profiled, and TCRdb retains in-frame clones only, with some absent. The sample has approximately 90,000 clones; 65% to 90% are singletons. The sample comprised peripheral blood. The receptor set was obtained from a man between 60 and 70 years old with acute or convalescent COVID-19. Both conserved end residues are part of each CDR3. Each record gives: J gene, clone size, V gene, D gene, CDR3 protein, CDR3 DNA. A D gene is named only where the DNA matches it firmly. The size entry is marked missing in some rows and otherwise reads once, few, many or a size class.

>TRBJ1-1|NA|TRBV18|TRBD1
CASSGQGLNTEAFF
TGTGCCAGCTCCGGACAGGGGTTGAACACTGAAGCTTTCTTT
>TRBJ1-4|NA|TRBV12-5|TRBD1
CASGPGQVVFGEKLFF
TGTGCTAGTGGCCCGGGACAGGTGGTGTTTGGCGAAAAACTGTTTTTT
>TRBJ1-5|once|TRBV30|TRBD1
CAWSLSGTGNQPQHF
TGTGCCTGGAGTCTATCCGGGACAGGGAATCAGCCCCAGCATTTT
>TRBJ2-1|NA|TRBV5-1|NA
CASSLGQYNEQFF
TGCGCCAGCAGCTTGGGACAGTACAATGAGCAGTTCTTC
>TRBJ1-4|NA|TRBV9|NA
CASSVGRADGSNEKLFF
TGTGCCAGCAGCGTAGGGAGGGCAGACGGGTCTAATGAAAAACTGTTTTTT
>TRBJ2-3|NA|TRBV7-3|TRBD2
CASSSGLATDTQYF
TGTGCCAGCAGCTCGGGACTAGCGACAGATACGCAGTATTTT
>TRBJ2-7|NA|TRBV3-1/TRBV3-2|TRBD1
CASSRQGHEQYF
TGTGCCAGCAGCCGACAGGGCCACGAGCAGTACTTC
>TRBJ1-1|NA|TRBV2|NA
CASTKGGNTEAFF
TGTGCCAGCACAAAAGGAGGGAACACTGAAGCTTTCTTT
>TRBJ2-3|NA|TRBV5-1|TRBD2
CASSFQLAGVVDTQYF
TGCGCCAGCAGCTTTCAACTAGCGGGAGTCGTAGATACGCAGTATTTT
>TRBJ2-1|once|TRBV6-5|NA
CASSFLGEEKFF
TGTGCCAGCAGTTTCCTTGGGGAGGAAAAGTTCTTC
>TRBJ2-3|NA|TRBV10-3|TRBD2
CAISVLAGVGTDTQYF
TGTGCCATCAGTGTATTAGCGGGAGTGGGCACAGATACGCAGTATTTT
>TRBJ1-1|NA|TRBV19|NA
CASSETSNTEAFF
TGTGCCAGTAGTGAGACATCGAACACTGAAGCTTTCTTT
>TRBJ1-1|NA|TRBV2|TRBD1
CASSNRGTEAFF
TGTGCCAGCAGCAACAGGGGCACTGAAGCTTTCTTT
>TRBJ2-7|NA|TRBV9|NA
CASSVALVGEQYF
TGTGCCAGCAGCGTAGCCCTAGTTGGAGAGCAGTACTTC
>TRBJ1-1|NA|TRBV27|TRBD1
CASRRAPQGANTEAFF
TGTGCCAGCAGGCGCGCACCCCAGGGGGCCAACACTGAAGCTTTCTTT
>TRBJ2-5|NA|TRBV24-1|TRBD2
CATSDAGGVLETQYF
TGTGCCACCAGTGACGCCGGGGGGGTACTGGAGACCCAGTACTTC
>TRBJ2-1|NA|TRBV7-8|NA
CASSTRQKPYNEQFF
TGTGCCAGCAGCACAAGACAGAAACCCTACAATGAGCAGTTCTTC
>TRBJ2-5|NA|TRBV3-1/TRBV3-2|NA
CASRLTVQGPQYF
TGTGCCAGCAGATTGACAGTCCAGGGGCCCCAGTACTTC
>TRBJ2-3|once|TRBV7-3|NA
CASSLNLGADTQYF
TGTGCCAGCAGCTTGAACCTAGGGGCCGATACGCAGTATTTT
>TRBJ1-6|NA|TRBV7-8|NA
CASSFRGNSPLHF
TGTGCCAGCAGCTTTCGGGGAAATTCACCCCTCCACTTT
>TRBJ2-2|NA|TRBV4-3|NA
CASSQSTNTGELFF
TGCGCCAGCAGCCAATCCACGAACACCGGGGAGCTGTTTTTT
>TRBJ2-7|NA|TRBV5-6|NA
CASRDTLTYEQYF
TGTGCCAGCAGGGACACTCTTACCTACGAGCAGTACTTC
>TRBJ2-2|NA|TRBV18|TRBD2
CASSPPASGRAGTGELFF
TGTGCCAGCTCACCACCGGCTAGCGGGAGGGCCGGTACCGGGGAGCTGTTTTTT
>TRBJ2-1|NA|TRBV21-1|NA
CASNKSREENEQFF
TGTGCCAGCAACAAGAGTAGGGAGGAAAATGAGCAGTTCTTC
>TRBJ1-2|NA|TRBV6-6|NA
CASSYSSENYGYTF
TGTGCCAGCAGTTACTCGTCAGAAAACTATGGCTACACCTTC
>TRBJ1-2|NA|TRBV3-1/TRBV3-2|NA
CASSLSNQQGHYGYTF
TGTGCCAGCAGCCTATCAAATCAGCAGGGCCACTATGGCTACACCTTC
>TRBJ2-5|NA|TRBV5-1|TRBD2
CASSPGLAGTETQYF
TGCGCCAGCAGCCCGGGACTAGCGGGGACAGAGACTCAGTACTTC
>TRBJ2-3|NA|TRBV7-9|TRBD1
CASSLLGQGSADTQYF
TGTGCCAGCAGCTTATTGGGACAGGGTTCCGCAGATACGCAGTATTTT
>TRBJ2-7|NA|TRBV27|TRBD1
CASSLRLAGQGGYEQYF
TGTGCCAGCAGTTTACGGCTTGCGGGACAGGGGGGCTACGAGCAGTACTTC
>TRBJ2-2|NA|TRBV27|NA
CASRGLAKNTGELFF
TGTGCCAGCAGGGGGCTAGCGAAGAACACCGGGGAGCTGTTTTTT
>TRBJ2-3|NA|TRBV10-3|TRBD1
CAISDRGQTDTQYF
TGTGCCATCAGTGACAGGGGGCAGACAGATACGCAGTATTTT
>TRBJ2-5|NA|TRBV29-1|TRBD2
CSVEGTLREGPRTQYF
TGCAGCGTTGAGGGCACCCTAAGGGAGGGTCCGAGGACCCAGTACTTC
>TRBJ2-5|NA|TRBV5-4|NA
CASSFGHRKETQYF
TGTGCCAGCAGCTTCGGTCACAGAAAAGAGACCCAGTACTTC
>TRBJ2-2|once|TRBV4-3|TRBD1
CASSQTRTGVGTGELFF
TGCGCCAGCAGCCAAACCCGGACAGGCGTTGGCACCGGGGAGCTGTTTTTT
>TRBJ1-5|NA|TRBV7-2|NA
CASSLARGSQPQHF
TGTGCCAGCAGCTTAGCCAGGGGTAGTCAGCCCCAGCATTTT
>TRBJ1-1|NA|TRBV6-6|TRBD1
CASSYPGQGNTEAFF
TGTGCCAGCAGTTACCCGGGACAGGGGAACACTGAAGCTTTCTTT
>TRBJ1-2|NA|TRBV3-1/TRBV3-2|TRBD1
CASSQGTGAGYTF
TGTGCCAGCAGCCAAGGGACAGGGGCTGGCTACACCTTC
>TRBJ2-3|NA|TRBV5-1|NA
CASSVTGTRGPDTQYF
TGCGCCAGCAGCGTTACCGGGACTAGGGGGCCAGATACGCAGTATTTT
>TRBJ1-4|NA|TRBV5-1|TRBD1
CASSLQGNSEKLFF
TGCGCCAGCAGCTTACAGGGGAATAGTGAAAAACTGTTTTTT
>TRBJ2-5|NA|TRBV5-1|TRBD2
CASSLTSGGVQETQYF
TGCGCCAGCAGCTTGACTAGCGGAGGGGTCCAAGAGACCCAGTACTTC
>TRBJ2-2|NA|TRBV7-2|TRBD1
CASSLGTGGNTGELFF
TGTGCCAGCAGCTTAGGGACAGGGGGGAACACCGGGGAGCTGTTTTTT
>TRBJ2-3|NA|TRBV29-1|TRBD1
CSVARQGDTDTQYF
TGCAGCGTTGCCCGCCAGGGGGACACAGATACGCAGTATTTT
>TRBJ2-1|NA|TRBV5-1|NA
CASSLDWNEQFF
TGCGCCAGCAGCTTGGACTGGAATGAGCAGTTCTTC
>TRBJ2-3|NA|TRBV5-1|TRBD1
CASSYGDRVTDTQYF
TGCGCCAGCAGCTACGGGGACAGGGTCACAGATACGCAGTATTTT
>TRBJ2-3|NA|TRBV7-8|TRBD1
CASMGKRTGGQVTDTQYF
TGTGCCAGCATGGGGAAAAGGACAGGGGGCCAAGTCACAGATACGCAGTATTTT
>TRBJ2-3|few|TRBV18|TRBD2
CASSPVTSGRHLRTDTQYF
TGTGCCAGCTCACCAGTGACTAGCGGGAGGCATCTTCGCACAGATACGCAGTATTTT
>TRBJ2-7|many|TRBV11-2|TRBD1
CASSLVARGPYEQYF
TGTGCCAGCAGCTTAGTGGCGAGGGGGCCCTACGAGCAGTACTTC
>TRBJ1-2|NA|TRBV12-3/TRBV12-4|NA
CASSTGHFYGYTF
TGTGCCAGCAGTACAGGACACTTCTATGGCTACACCTTC
>TRBJ1-6|NA|TRBV29-1|TRBD1
CNHRGGSPLHF
TGCAATCACAGGGGAGGTTCACCCCTCCACTTT
>TRBJ1-1|once|TRBV2|NA
CASSEGPGRGTEAFF
TGTGCCAGCAGTGAAGGGCCAGGGAGGGGCACTGAAGCTTTCTTT
>TRBJ2-2|NA|TRBV11-2|NA
CASSFSRGELFF
TGTGCCAGCAGCTTTAGCCGCGGGGAGCTGTTTTTT
>TRBJ2-7|NA|TRBV5-1|TRBD1
CASRLWDRAYEQYF
TGCGCCAGCAGATTGTGGGACAGGGCCTACGAGCAGTACTTC
>TRBJ2-5|NA|TRBV11-3|TRBD1
CASSRRTGTGEETQYF
TGTGCCAGCAGCAGAAGGACCGGGACAGGGGAAGAGACCCAGTACTTC
>TRBJ2-3|NA|TRBV9|NA
CASSQTQGGADTQYF
TGTGCCAGCTCCCAGACCCAGGGCGGGGCAGATACGCAGTATTTT
>TRBJ2-2|NA|TRBV10-1|TRBD2
CASSQDSGRAQELFF
TGCGCCAGCAGTCAGGATAGCGGGAGGGCCCAGGAGCTGTTTTTT
>TRBJ2-7|NA|TRBV21-1|NA
CASSKGGLCEQYF
TGTGCCAGCAGCAAGGGCGGACTCTGCGAGCAGTACTTC
>TRBJ2-1|NA|TRBV11-3|NA
CASSRTIGEQFF
TGTGCCAGCAGCCGGACTATCGGTGAGCAGTTCTTC
>TRBJ2-7|NA|TRBV27|NA
CASSLSHRVWEQYF
TGTGCCAGCAGTTTATCGCACAGGGTCTGGGAGCAGTACTTC